This T cell receptor (beta chain) originates from a study of shared clonotypes between healthy human individuals. As to this clone: Antigen specificity is unknown.

In the study's own analysis: Filtering was not the same, since immunoSEQ gave junction-only sequences without quality scores. Generated by immunoSEQ multiplex PCR, the TCRdb table keeps only in-frame clones and is missing some. From that table come the V and J calls and clone size; the DNA was used to work out D and trimming. This table holds some 600,000 clones, about 96% found once. Study-level points and caveats: Generation probabilities were higher for clonotypes shared across all four sorted-subset donors than for unshared ones. Sharing across four donors was highest in naive CD4 (roughly 5%) and lowest in memory CD8 (0.4%).

This CDR3 has 14 amino acids. Trimming stripped 7 bases from V and 0 bases from J, with 9 bases between. The germline gives CDR1 LNHDA, CDR2 SQIVND (reference sequence). It was CD45RO-negative cells, positively selected for CCR7, that made up naive CD8 cells, with terminally differentiated effector memory CD45RA+ cells excluded. The TCR sequence derives from a woman in her 30s in good health. The sample comprised naive CD8+ T cells sorted from blood. The chain recombines TRBV19 with TRBJ2-2; no reliable D call. CDR3 DNA: TGTGCCAGTATCTCAACACCGAACACCGGGGAGCTGTTTTTT. This sequence encodes CASISTPNTGELFF.